Presented here are 9 T cell receptor beta chains from one specimen sequenced in a study of shared T cell receptors in the human thymus. Method: immunoSEQ multiplex PCR; TCRdb's copy keeps in-frame clones and lacks some. The profile covers more than 550,000 clones, with 87% appearing a single time and more than 0.009% taken by the ten largest. In addition, the sample was reused for a study of human thymus T cells.

The sequencing input was thymocytes. These TCRs come from a boy younger than two with a congenital heart defect.

This rearrangement joins TRBV5-1 to TRBJ1-1; 7 positions match TRBD1. There are 14 residues in the CDR3. The V gene end was trimmed by 3 bases and the J gene end by 8 bases; junction bases not matched to a gene: 10. The germline CDR1 and CDR2 sequences are SGHRS and YFSETQ. Here the CDR3 reads CASSSRTGHPEAFF. Here the CDR3 DNA reads TGCGCCAGCAGCTCAAGGACAGGCCACCCAGAAGCTTTCTTT.

V usage is TRBV5-8 and J usage is TRBJ2-1; 9 positions match TRBD2. Looked up from germline, CDR1 is SGHTS and CDR2 is YDEGEE. V lost 4 bases to trimming and J lost 5 bases; unmatched junction nucleotides: 7. The CDR3 extends over 15 amino acids. DNA of the CDR3: TGTGCCAGCAGCATAAGCGGGGGGCCAGACAATGAGCAGTTCTTC. Amino acids: CASSISGGPDNEQFF. Full variable domain (outside the CDR3, taken from reference TRBV5-8 and TRBJ2-1): EAGVTQSPTHLIKTRGQQATLRCSPISGHTSVYWYQQALGLGLQFLLWYDEGEERNRGNFPPRFSGRQFPNYSSELNVNALELEDSALYLCASSISGGPDNEQFFGPGTRLTVL.

V usage is TRBV7-8 and J usage is TRBJ1-5, with D unclear. This CDR3 has 13 amino acids. V gave up 1 base and J gave up 5 bases, with 6 bases separating them. Germline lookup yields CDR1 SGHVS and CDR2 FQNEAQ. The CDR3 region is CASSLDRDQPQHF. As DNA, the CDR3 is TGTGCCAGCAGCTTAGACAGAGATCAGCCCCAGCATTTT.

The V and J genes are TRBV28 and TRBJ1-2, with TRBD1 matching 8 bases. CDR3 length: 14 amino acids. Germline CDR1 is MDHEN and CDR2 is SYDVKM. Trimming took 4 bases from V and 8 from J; bases not matched to a gene: 9. CDR3: CASSSPGGYLGYTF. In DNA form, the CDR3 reads TGTGCCAGCAGTTCTCCAGGGGGCTATTTGGGCTACACCTTC.

This clone was detected a few times. The chain joins TRBV5-4 to TRBJ1-2, with TRBD1 as a possible D gene (5 bases). The CDR3 has 16 amino acids. CDR1 and CDR2 (germline): SGHNT, YYREEE (reference sequence). Trimming removed 4 bases at V and 5 bases at J, with 21 bases between. The CDR3 protein is CASSPVPPQGGYGYTF. CDR3 sequence (DNA): TGTGCCAGCAGCCCGGTCCCCCCCCAGGGCGGATATGGCTACACCTTC.

V usage is TRBV27 and J usage is TRBJ2-6; 9 bases align to TRBD1. Germline CDR1 reads MNHEY; CDR2 reads SMNVEV (reference sequence). Unmatched junction bases numbered 7, after V lost 4 bases and J lost 3 bases. The CDR3 covers 17 residues. The CDR3 here is CASSSNTGGGGANVLTF. In nucleotides, the CDR3 is TGTGCCAGCAGTTCAAATACAGGGGGCGGTGGGGCCAACGTCCTGACTTTC.

The chain couples TRBV6-4 to TRBJ2-3, with D maybe TRBD2 (6 bases). In germline, CDR1 is MRHNA, CDR2 SNTAGT. CDR3 length: 18 residues. The V end lost 0 bases, the J end lost 3 bases, and 19 bases lay between the germline ends. The chain's CDR3 is CASSDSTSTNGGTDTQYF. The CDR3 nucleotides are TGTGCCAGCAGTGACTCGACTTCCACCAACGGGGGTACAGATACGCAGTATTTT.

This clone occurred once. The genes are TRBV5-6 and TRBJ2-1; 8 nucleotides match TRBD2. CDR3 size: 14 residues. With 5 bases clipped from V and 7 bases from J, the junction kept 8 bases outside the gene matches. Looked up from germline, CDR1 is SGHDT and CDR2 is YYEEEE. The CDR3 DNA follows: TGTGCCAGCAGACGAAGGTCGGGGGGGAATGAGCAGTTCTTC. This gives the protein CASRRRSGGNEQFF.

The chain is built from TRBV11-2 and TRBJ1-2, with 12 bases aligning to TRBD1. CDR1 is SGHAT, CDR2 FQNNGV, per germline. This CDR3 is built from 16 residues. Trimming took 2 bases from V and 8 from J; bases not matched to a gene: 9. CDR3 loop: CASSLNPGTGGFGYTF. In DNA, the CDR3 is TGTGCCAGCAGCTTAAATCCCGGGACAGGGGGCTTCGGCTACACCTTC.